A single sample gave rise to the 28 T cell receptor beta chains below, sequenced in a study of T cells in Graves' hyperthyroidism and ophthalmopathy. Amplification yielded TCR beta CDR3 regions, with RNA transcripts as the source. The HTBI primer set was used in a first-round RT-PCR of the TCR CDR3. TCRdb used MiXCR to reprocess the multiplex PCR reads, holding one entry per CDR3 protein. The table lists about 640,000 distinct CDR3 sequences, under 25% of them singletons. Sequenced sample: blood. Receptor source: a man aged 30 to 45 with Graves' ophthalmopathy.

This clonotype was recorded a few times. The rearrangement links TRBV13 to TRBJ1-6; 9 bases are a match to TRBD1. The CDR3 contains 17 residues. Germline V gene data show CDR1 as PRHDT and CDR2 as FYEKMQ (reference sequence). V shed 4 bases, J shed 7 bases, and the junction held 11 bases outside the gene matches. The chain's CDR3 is CASSSLSGTGKNSPLHF. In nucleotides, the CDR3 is TGTGCCAGCAGCTCTCTATCCGGGACAGGGAAAAATTCACCCCTCCACTTT.

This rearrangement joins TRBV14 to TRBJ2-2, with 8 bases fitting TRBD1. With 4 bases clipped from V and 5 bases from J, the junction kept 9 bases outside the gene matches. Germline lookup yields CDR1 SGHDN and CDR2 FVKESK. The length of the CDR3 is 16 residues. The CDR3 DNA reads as TGTGCCAGCAGCCTCGTGGGACAGGCTGAGACCGGGGAGCTGTTTTTT. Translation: CASSLVGQAETGELFF. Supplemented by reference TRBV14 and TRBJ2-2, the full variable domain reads EAGVTQFPSHSVIEKGQTVTLRCDPISGHDNLYWYRRVMGKEIKFLLHFVKESKQDESGMPNNRFLAERTGGTYSTLKVQPAELEDSGVYFCASSLVGQAETGELFFGEGSRLTVL.

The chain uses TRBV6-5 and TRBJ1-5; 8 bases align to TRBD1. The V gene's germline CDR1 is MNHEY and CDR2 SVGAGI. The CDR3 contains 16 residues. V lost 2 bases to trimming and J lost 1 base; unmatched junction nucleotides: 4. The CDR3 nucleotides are TGTGCCAGCAGTTACGACAGGGGTAGAAGCAATCAGCCCCAGCATTTT. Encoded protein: CASSYDRGRSNQPQHF.

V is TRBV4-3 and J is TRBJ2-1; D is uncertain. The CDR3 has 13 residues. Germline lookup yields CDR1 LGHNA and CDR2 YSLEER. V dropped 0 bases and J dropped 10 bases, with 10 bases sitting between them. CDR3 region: CASSQDRASEQFF. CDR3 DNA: TGCGCCAGCAGCCAAGATCGGGCAAGCGAGCAGTTCTTC.

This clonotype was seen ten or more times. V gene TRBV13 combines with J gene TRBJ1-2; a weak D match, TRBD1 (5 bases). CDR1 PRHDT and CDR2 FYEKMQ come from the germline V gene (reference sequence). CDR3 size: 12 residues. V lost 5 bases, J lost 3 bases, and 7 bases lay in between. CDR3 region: CASSDSHYGYTF. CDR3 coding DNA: TGTGCCAGCAGCGACAGTCACTATGGCTACACCTTC.

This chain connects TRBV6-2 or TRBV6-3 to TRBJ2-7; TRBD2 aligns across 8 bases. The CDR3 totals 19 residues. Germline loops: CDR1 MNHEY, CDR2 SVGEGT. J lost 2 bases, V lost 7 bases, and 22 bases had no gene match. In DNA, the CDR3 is TGTGCCAGCACCGACCCGGCCGAGAAAGGCACGGGGGGGACCTACGAGCAGTACTTC. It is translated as CASTDPAEKGTGGTYEQYF.

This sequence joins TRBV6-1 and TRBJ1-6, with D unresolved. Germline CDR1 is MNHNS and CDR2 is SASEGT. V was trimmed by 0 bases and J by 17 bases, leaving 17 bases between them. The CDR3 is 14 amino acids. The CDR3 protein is CASSEAPEHPLFHF. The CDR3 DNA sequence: TGTGCCAGCAGTGAAGCGCCGGAACACCCTCTTTTCCACTTT.

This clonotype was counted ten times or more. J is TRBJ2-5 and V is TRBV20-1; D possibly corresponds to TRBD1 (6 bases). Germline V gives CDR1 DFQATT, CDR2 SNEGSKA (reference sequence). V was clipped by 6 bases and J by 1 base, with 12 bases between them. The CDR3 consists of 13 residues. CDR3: CSAPDRPQETQYF. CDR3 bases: TGCAGTGCCCCAGACAGGCCCCAAGAGACCCAGTACTTC.

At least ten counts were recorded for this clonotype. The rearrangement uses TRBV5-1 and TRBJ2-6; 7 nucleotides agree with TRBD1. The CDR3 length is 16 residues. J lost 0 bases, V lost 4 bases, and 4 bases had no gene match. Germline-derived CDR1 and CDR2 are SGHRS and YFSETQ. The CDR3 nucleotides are TGCGCCAGCAGCCGGGACAGCTCCTCTGGGGCCAACGTCCTGACTTTC. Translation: CASSRDSSSGANVLTF. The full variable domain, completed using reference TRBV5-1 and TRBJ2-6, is KAGVTQTPRYLIKTRGQQVTLSCSPISGHRSVSWYQQTPGQGLQFLFEYFSETQRNKGNFPGRFSGRQFSNSRSEMNVSTLELGDSALYLCASSRDSSSGANVLTFGAGSRLTVL.

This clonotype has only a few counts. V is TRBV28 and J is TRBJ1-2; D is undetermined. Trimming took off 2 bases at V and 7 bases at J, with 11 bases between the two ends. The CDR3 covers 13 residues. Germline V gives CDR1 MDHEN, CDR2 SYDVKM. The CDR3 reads CASSLTGLSGYTF. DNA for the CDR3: TGTGCCAGCAGTTTAACCGGGTTAAGTGGCTACACCTTC.

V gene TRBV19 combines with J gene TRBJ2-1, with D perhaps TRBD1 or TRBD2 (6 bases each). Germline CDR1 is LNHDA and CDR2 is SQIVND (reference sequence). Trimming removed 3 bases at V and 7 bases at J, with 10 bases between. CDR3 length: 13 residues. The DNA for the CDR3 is TGTGCCAGTAGTATTAGGGGGAGGAATGAGCAGTTCTTC. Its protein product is CASSIRGRNEQFF. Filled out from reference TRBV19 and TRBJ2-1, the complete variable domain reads DGGITQSPKYLFRKEGQNVTLSCEQNLNHDAMYWYRQDPGQGLRLIYYSQIVNDFQKGDIAEGYSVSREKKESFPLTVTSAQKNPTAFYLCASSIRGRNEQFFGPGTRLTVL.

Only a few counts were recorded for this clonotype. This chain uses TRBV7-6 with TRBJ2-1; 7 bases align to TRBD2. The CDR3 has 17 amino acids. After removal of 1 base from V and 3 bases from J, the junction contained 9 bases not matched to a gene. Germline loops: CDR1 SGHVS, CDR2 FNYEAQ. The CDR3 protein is CASSLGPLADGYNEQFF. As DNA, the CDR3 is TGTGCCAGCAGCTTAGGTCCCCTAGCGGATGGCTACAATGAGCAGTTCTTC.

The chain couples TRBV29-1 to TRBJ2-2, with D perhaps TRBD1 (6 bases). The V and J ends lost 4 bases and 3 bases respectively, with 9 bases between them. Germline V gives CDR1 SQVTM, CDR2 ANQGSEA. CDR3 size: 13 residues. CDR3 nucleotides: TGCAGCGTTGCGGCAGGGGACACCGGGGAGCTGTTTTTT. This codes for CSVAAGDTGELFF.

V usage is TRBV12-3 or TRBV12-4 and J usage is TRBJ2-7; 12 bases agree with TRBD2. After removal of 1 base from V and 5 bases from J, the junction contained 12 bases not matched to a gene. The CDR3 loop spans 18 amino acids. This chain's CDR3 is CASSLGGLAGGPRHEQYF. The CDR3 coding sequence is TGTGCCAGCAGTTTAGGGGGGCTAGCGGGAGGGCCGCGCCACGAGCAGTACTTC.

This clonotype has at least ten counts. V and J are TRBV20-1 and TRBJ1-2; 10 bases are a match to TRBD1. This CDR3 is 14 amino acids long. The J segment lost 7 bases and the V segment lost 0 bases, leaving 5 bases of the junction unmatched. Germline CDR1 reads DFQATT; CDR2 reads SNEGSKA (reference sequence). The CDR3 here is CSARDDRGRPGYTF. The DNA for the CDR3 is TGCAGTGCTAGAGATGACAGGGGGCGGCCTGGCTACACCTTC.

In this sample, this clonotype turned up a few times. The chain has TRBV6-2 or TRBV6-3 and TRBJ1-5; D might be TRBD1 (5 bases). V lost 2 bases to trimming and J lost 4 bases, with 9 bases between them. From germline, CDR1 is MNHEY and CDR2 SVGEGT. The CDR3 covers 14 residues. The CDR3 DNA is TGTGCCAGCAGTTACCCGAACAGGAATCAGCCCCAGCATTTT. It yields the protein CASSYPNRNQPQHF.

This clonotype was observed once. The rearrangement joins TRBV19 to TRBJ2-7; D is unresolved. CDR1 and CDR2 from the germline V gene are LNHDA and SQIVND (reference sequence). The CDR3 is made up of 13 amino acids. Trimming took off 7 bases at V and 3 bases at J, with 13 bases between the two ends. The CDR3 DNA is TGTGCCAGTATCGGTTCGCGGAACTACGAGCAGTACTTC. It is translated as CASIGSRNYEQYF.

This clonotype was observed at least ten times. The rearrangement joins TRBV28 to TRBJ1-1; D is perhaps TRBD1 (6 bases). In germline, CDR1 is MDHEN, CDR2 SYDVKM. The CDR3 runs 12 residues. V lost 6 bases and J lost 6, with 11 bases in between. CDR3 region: CASSFAGAEAFF. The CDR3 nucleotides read TGTGCCAGCAGCTTTGCAGGGGCTGAAGCTTTCTTT.

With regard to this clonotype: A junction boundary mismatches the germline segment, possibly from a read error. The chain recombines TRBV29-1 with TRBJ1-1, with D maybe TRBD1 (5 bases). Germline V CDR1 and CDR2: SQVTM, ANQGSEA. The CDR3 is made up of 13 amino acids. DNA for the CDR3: TGCAGCGTTGAAATGGGGCGGTACACTGAAGCTCTCTTT. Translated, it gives CSVEMGRYTEALF. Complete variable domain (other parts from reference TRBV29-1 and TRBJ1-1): SAVISQKPSRDICQRGTSLTIQCQVDSQVTMMFWYRQQPGQSLTLIATANQGSEATYESGFVIDKFPISRPNLTFSTLTVSNMSPEDSSIYLCSVEMGRYTEALFGQGTRLTVV.

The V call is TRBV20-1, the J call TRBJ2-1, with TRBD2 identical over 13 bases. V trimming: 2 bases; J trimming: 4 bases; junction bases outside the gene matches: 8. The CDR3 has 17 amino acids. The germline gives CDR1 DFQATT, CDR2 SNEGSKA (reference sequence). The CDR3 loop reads CSARTLTSGRYYNEQFF. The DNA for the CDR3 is TGCAGTGCTAGAACTCTGACTAGCGGGAGGTATTACAATGAGCAGTTCTTC.

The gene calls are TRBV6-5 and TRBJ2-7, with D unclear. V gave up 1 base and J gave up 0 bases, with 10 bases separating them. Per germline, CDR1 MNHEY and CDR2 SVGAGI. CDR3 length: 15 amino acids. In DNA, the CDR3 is TGTGCCAGCAGTTACTGGCAGGAGCCCTCCTACGAGCAGTACTTC. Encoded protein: CASSYWQEPSYEQYF.

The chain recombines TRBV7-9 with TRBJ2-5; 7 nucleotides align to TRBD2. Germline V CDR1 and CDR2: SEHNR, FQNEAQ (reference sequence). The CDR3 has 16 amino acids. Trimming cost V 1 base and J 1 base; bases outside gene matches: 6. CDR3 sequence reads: CASSLVVSSGQETQYF. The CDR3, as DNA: TGTGCCAGCAGCTTAGTAGTTTCTAGCGGCCAAGAGACCCAGTACTTC.

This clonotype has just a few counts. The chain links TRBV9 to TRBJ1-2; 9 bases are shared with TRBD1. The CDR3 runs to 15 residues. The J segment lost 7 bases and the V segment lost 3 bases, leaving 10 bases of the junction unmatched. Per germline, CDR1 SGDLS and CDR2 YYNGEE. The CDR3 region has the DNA TGTGCCAGCAGCGAGGGGACAGGGCATTCTTCTGGCTACACCTTC. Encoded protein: CASSEGTGHSSGYTF.

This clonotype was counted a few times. DNA of the CDR3: TGCAGTGCTAGAGATCAAGATACGCAGTATTTT. It encodes CSARDQDTQYF. The chain uses TRBV20-1 and TRBJ2-3; D remains unclear. CDR3 length: 11 amino acids. V gave up 0 bases and J gave up 5 bases, with 3 bases separating them. Per germline, CDR1 DFQATT and CDR2 SNEGSKA (reference sequence).

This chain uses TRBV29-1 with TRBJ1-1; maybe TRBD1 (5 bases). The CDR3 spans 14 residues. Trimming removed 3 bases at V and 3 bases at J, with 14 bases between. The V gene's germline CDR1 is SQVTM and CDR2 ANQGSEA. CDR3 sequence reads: CSVDPFRVDTEAFF. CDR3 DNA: TGCAGCGTTGATCCATTCAGGGTGGACACTGAAGCTTTCTTT. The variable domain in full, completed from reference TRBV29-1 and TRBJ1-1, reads SAVISQKPSRDICQRGTSLTIQCQVDSQVTMMFWYRQQPGQSLTLIATANQGSEATYESGFVIDKFPISRPNLTFSTLTVSNMSPEDSSIYLCSVDPFRVDTEAFFGQGTRLTVV.

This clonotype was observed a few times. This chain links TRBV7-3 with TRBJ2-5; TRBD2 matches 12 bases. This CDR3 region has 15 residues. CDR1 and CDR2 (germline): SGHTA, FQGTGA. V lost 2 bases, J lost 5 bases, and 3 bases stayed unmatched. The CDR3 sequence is CASSLLAGGRETQYF. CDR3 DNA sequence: TGTGCCAGCAGCTTACTAGCGGGAGGGCGGGAGACCCAGTACTTC.

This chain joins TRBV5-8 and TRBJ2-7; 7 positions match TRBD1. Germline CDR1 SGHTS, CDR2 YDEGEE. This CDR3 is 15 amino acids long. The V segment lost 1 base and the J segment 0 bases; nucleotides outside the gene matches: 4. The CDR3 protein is CASSLRDSGSYEQYF. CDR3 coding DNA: TGTGCCAGCAGCTTGCGGGACAGTGGCTCCTACGAGCAGTACTTC.

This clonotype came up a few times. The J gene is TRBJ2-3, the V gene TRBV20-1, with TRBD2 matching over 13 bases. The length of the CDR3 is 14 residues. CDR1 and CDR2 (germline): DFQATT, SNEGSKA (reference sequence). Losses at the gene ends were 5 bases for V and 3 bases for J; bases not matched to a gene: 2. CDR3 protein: CSAPTSGRTDTQYF. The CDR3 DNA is TGCAGTGCTCCGACTAGCGGGAGGACAGATACGCAGTATTTT.